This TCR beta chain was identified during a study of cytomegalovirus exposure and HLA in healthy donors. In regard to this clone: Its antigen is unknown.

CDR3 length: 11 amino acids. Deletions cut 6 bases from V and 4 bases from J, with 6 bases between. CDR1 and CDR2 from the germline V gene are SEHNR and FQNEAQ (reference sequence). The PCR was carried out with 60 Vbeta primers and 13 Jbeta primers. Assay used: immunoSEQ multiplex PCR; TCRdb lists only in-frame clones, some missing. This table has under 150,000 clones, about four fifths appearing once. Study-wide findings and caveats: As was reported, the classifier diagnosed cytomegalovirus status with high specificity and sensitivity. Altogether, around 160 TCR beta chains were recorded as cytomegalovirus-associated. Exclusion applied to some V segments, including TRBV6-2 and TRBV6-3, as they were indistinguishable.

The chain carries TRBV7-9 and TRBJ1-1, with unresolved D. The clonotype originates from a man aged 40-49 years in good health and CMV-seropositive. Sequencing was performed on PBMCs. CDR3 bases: TGTGCCAGCAGACTGGTCACTGAAGCTTTCTTT. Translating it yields CASRLVTEAFF.